This is a list of T cell receptor beta chains from one sample in a study of blood T cell repertoires in COVID-19. The protocol was immunoSEQ multiplex PCR, while the TCRdb copy is restricted to in-frame clones and leaves out a portion. The sample contains about 100,000 clones, over 80% of which appear only once. The material sequenced was peripheral blood. The receptors here all came from a woman aged 30 to 39 with acute or convalescent COVID-19. Both conserved end residues are part of each CDR3. The D gene is left open where the match is weak. A row's size may be missing; if present it is once, few, many or a size class.

>.|TRBD1|TRBJ1-5|TRBV6-5
CASRIDREAQPQHF
TGTGCCAGCAGAATAGACAGGGAGGCTCAGCCCCAGCATTTT
>once|TRBD1|TRBJ2-5|TRBV15
CATSRDRLGQGQYF
TGTGCCACCAGCAGAGATAGATTGGGACAGGGCCAGTACTTC
>.|.|TRBJ2-2|TRBV7-2
CASSLAAPGELFF
TGTGCCAGCAGCTTAGCCGCGCCCGGGGAGCTGTTTTTT
>.|.|TRBJ1-1|TRBV11-3
CASSLELVRGTEAFF
TGTGCCAGCAGCTTAGAATTAGTGCGGGGAACTGAAGCTTTCTTT
>.|.|TRBJ2-2|TRBV6-5
CASTDRDSLAGELFF
TGTGCCAGCACCGACAGGGACTCCCTTGCCGGGGAGCTGTTTTTT
>.|TRBD2|TRBJ2-2|TRBV30
CAWSTTSGGELFF
TGTGCCTGGAGTACTACTAGCGGGGGGGAGCTGTTTTTT
>.|.|TRBJ2-7|TRBV10-3
CAISDRDYEQYF
TGTGCCATCAGTGACAGGGACTACGAGCAGTACTTC
>.|.|TRBJ2-3|TRBV28
CASSPGQENTDTQYF
TGTGCCAGCAGCCCGGGACAAGAGAACACAGATACGCAGTATTTT
>.|TRBD1|TRBJ1-6|TRBV28
CASRPGQELYNSPLHF
TGTGCCAGCAGACCCGGACAGGAGCTTTATAATTCACCCCTCCACTTT
>.|.|TRBJ2-2|TRBV15
CATSRDIWGDGELFF
TGTGCCACCAGCAGAGATATATGGGGGGACGGGGAGCTGTTTTTT
>.|TRBD1|TRBJ1-1|TRBV4-2
CASSQGMQGATEAFF
TGTGCCAGCAGCCAAGGAATGCAGGGGGCCACTGAAGCTTTCTTT
>.|TRBD2|TRBJ2-2|TRBV7-9
CASSPGLAGALGGELFF
TGTGCCAGCAGCCCCGGACTAGCGGGAGCCCTCGGAGGGGAGCTGTTTTTT
>.|.|TRBJ1-2|TRBV6-1
CASSENNNYGYTF
TGTGCCAGCAGTGAAAACAACAACTATGGCTACACCTTC